These 9 T cell receptor beta chains were sequenced from one sample in a study of identical twins. From the 5' RACE reads, TCRdb called clonotypes with MiXCR, one entry per CDR3 protein. The table lists just over 450,000 distinct CDR3 sequences, around 14% of them singletons. This sample was shared with a second study, whose subject was yellow fever vaccine responses in identical twins.

Sequenced material: CD4+ T cells sorted from blood. The receptors here all came from a woman between 18 and 30 years old in good health.

This clonotype came up a few times. The V gene is TRBV12-3 or TRBV12-4, the J gene TRBJ2-3; the match to TRBD2 covers 9 bases. V shed 2 bases, J shed 3 bases, and the junction held 6 bases outside the gene matches. The CDR3 is made up of 16 amino acids. Here the CDR3 reads CASSLKAGGPTDTQYF. The CDR3 coding sequence is TGTGCCAGCAGTTTAAAGGCGGGAGGGCCGACAGATACGCAGTATTTT.

In this sample, this clonotype turned up many times. J is TRBJ2-3 and V is TRBV28, with D uncertain. Germline V gene data show CDR1 as MDHEN and CDR2 as SYDVKM. This CDR3 is built from 14 residues. The V and J ends lost 4 bases and 2 bases respectively, with 10 bases between them. CDR3 coding DNA: TGTGCCAGCAGTTCCAGGACCCCCACAGATACGCAGTATTTT. This sequence encodes CASSSRTPTDTQYF. Filled out from reference TRBV28 and TRBJ2-3, the complete variable domain reads DVKVTQSSRYLVKRTGEKVFLECVQDMDHENMFWYRQDPGLGLRLIYFSYDVKMKEKGDIPEGYSVSREKKERFSLILESASTNQTSMYLCASSSRTPTDTQYFGPGTRLTVL.

In this sample, this clonotype turned up a few times. The rearrangement joins TRBV9 to TRBJ2-7; D is unresolved. Germline V gene lookup returns CDR1 SGDLS and CDR2 YYNGEE. V was shortened by 0 bases and J by 2 bases, with 15 bases between the two germline ends. CDR3 size: 16 residues. The CDR3 sequence is CASSVGSLTPTYEQYF. CDR3 coding DNA: TGTGCCAGCAGCGTAGGGTCACTCACCCCTACCTACGAGCAGTACTTC.

This clonotype was seen a few times. The chain uses TRBV20-1 and TRBJ2-5, with D maybe TRBD1 (5 bases). The CDR3 spans 13 residues. V lost 4 bases to trimming and J lost 1 base, with 10 bases between them. CDR1 is DFQATT, CDR2 SNEGSKA, per germline (reference sequence). CDR3 nucleotides: TGCAGTGCTAATTCAGGGCCCCAAGAGACCCAGTACTTC. Translation gives CSANSGPQETQYF.

The V gene is TRBV7-9, the J gene TRBJ1-1, with TRBD1 as a possible D gene (5 bases). V was trimmed by 3 bases and J by 11 bases, leaving 22 bases between them. Germline assignment: CDR1 SEHNR and CDR2 FQNEAQ (reference sequence). CDR3 length: 15 amino acids. The CDR3 DNA is TGTGCCAGCAGCTTTGAGGGGACTGCGGTTAAAGGCGCTTTCTTT. Translating gives CASSFEGTAVKGAFF.

A few counts support this clonotype. The V gene is TRBV19, the J gene TRBJ2-2; tentative D call: TRBD1 (5 bases). The CDR3 has 15 residues. From germline, CDR1 is LNHDA and CDR2 SQIVND (reference sequence). V was clipped by 3 bases and J by 4 bases, with 12 bases between them. CDR3 residues: CASSMGRVGTGELFF. The CDR3 DNA reads TGTGCCAGTAGTATGGGCAGGGTTGGCACCGGGGAGCTGTTTTTT.

The table lists this clonotype with a few counts. This chain uses TRBV24-1 with TRBJ2-3; TRBD1 agrees at 11 bases. Germline V gene data show CDR1 as KGHDR and CDR2 as SFDVKD. This CDR3 contains 15 residues. The ends lost 6 bases at V and 1 base at J; junction bases unmatched: 2. The CDR3 DNA follows: TGTGCCACCAGTCGGACAGGGGGCGGCACAGATACGCAGTATTTT. Amino acid sequence: CATSRTGGGTDTQYF.

In this sample, this clonotype turned up a few times. This chain links TRBV4-3 with TRBJ2-3, with unresolved D. CDR1 is LGHNA, CDR2 YSLEER, per germline. V was cut by 0 bases and J by 1 base, with 8 bases left in between. This CDR3 comprises 15 residues. The CDR3 here is CASSQDPLRTDTQYF. CDR3 bases: TGCGCCAGCAGCCAAGACCCCCTCCGCACAGATACGCAGTATTTT.

This clonotype was detected a few times. V gene TRBV29-1 combines with J gene TRBJ2-1; D not certain. There are 12 residues in the CDR3. Germline V gene lookup returns CDR1 SQVTM and CDR2 ANQGSEA. Trimming removed 1 base at V and 7 bases at J, with 8 bases between. In DNA, the CDR3 is TGCAGCGTTGAAGTGTTAAGGAATGAGCAGTTCTTC. Protein sequence: CSVEVLRNEQFF.